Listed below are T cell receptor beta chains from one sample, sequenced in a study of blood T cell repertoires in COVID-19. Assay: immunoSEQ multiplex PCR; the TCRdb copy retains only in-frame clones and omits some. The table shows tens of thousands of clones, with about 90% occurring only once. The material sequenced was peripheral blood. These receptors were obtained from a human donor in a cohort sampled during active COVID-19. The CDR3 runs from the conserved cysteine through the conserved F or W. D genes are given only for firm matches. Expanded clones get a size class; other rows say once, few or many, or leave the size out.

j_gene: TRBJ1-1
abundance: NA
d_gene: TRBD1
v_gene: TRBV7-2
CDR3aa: CASRGQGAVEAFF
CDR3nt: TGTGCCAGCAGGGGACAGGGGGCCGTTGAAGCTTTCTTT

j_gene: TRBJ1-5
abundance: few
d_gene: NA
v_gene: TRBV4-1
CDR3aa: CASSQASTLIHQPQHF
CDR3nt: TGCGCCAGCAGCCAAGCTAGCACGTTGATCCATCAGCCCCAGCATTTT

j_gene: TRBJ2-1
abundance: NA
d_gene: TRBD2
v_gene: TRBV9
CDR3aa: CASSVEAASGVYNEQFF
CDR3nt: TGTGCCAGCAGCGTAGAGGCTGCTAGCGGAGTTTACAATGAGCAGTTCTTC

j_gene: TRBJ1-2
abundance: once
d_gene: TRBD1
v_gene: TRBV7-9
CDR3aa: CASSPPDRSYGYTF
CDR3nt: TGTGCCAGCAGCCCACCGGACAGGAGTTATGGCTACACCTTC

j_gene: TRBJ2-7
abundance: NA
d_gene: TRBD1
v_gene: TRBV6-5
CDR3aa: CASSPGQVSYEQYF
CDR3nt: TGTGCCAGCAGCCCGGGACAGGTGTCCTACGAGCAGTACTTC

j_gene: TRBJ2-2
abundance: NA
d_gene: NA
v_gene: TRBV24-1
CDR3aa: CATSDRQAPNTGELFF
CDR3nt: TGTGCCACCAGTGATAGACAGGCCCCGAACACCGGGGAGCTGTTTTTT

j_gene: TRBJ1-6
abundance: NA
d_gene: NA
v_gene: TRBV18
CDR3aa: CASSQTRGSYNSPLHF
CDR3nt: TGTGCCAGCTCACAGACCCGCGGCTCCTATAATTCACCCCTCCACTTT

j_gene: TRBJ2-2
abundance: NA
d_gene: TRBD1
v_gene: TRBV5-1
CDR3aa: CASRKDRWGTGELFF
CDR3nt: TGCGCCAGCAGAAAGGACAGGTGGGGAACCGGGGAGCTGTTTTTT

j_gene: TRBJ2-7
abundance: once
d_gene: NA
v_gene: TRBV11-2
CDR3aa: CASSSVRGNREQYF
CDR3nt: TGTGCCAGCAGCTCCGTACGAGGGAACCGCGAGCAGTACTTC

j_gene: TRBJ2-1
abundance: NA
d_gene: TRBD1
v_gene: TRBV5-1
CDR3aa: CASSLGTGVPYNEQFF
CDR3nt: TGCGCCAGCAGCTTGGGGACAGGGGTCCCCTACAATGAGCAGTTCTTC

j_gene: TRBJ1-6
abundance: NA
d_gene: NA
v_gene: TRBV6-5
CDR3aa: CATTGQTYNSPLHF
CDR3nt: TGTGCCACGACCGGACAGACTTATAATTCACCCCTCCACTTT

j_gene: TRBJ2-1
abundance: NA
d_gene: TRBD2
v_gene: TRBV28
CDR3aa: CASTEAGEEQFF
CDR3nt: TGTGCCAGCACCGAAGCGGGAGAAGAGCAGTTCTTC

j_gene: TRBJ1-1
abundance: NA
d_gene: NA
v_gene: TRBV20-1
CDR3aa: CSPGRAEAFF
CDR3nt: TGCAGTCCCGGGAGGGCTGAAGCTTTCTTT

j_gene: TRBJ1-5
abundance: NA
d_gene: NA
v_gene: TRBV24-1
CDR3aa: CATSDPRSDSNQPQHF
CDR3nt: TGTGCCACCAGTGATCCCCGCAGCGATAGCAATCAGCCCCAGCATTTT

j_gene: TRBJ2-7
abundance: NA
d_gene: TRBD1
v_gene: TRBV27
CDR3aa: CASRETGFPTTYEQYF
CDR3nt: TGTGCCAGCAGGGAGACAGGGTTTCCGACGACCTACGAGCAGTACTTC

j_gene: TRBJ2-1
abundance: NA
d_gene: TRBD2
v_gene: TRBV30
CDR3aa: CAWSVPSGSKREQFF
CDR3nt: TGTGCCTGGAGTGTACCTAGCGGGAGTAAGAGGGAGCAGTTCTTC

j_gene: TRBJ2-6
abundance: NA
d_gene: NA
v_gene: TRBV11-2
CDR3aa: CASSLDRAEGANVLTF
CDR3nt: TGTGCCAGCAGCTTAGACAGGGCGGAGGGGGCCAACGTCCTGACTTTC

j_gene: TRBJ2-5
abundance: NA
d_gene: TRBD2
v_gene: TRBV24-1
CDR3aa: CATSDPIGGETQYF
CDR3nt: TGTGCCACCAGTGATCCGATCGGGGGGGAGACCCAGTACTTC

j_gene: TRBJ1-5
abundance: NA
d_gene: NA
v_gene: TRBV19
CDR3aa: CASTQSGFLQPQHF
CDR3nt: TGTGCCAGTACCCAGAGCGGGTTCTTGCAGCCCCAGCATTTT

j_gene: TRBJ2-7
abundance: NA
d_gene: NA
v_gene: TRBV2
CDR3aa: CASTGDRLAEQYF
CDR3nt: TGTGCCAGCACAGGGGATAGGTTGGCCGAGCAGTACTTC

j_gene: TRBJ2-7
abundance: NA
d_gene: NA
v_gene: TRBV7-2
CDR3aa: CASSLAILSGSFSYEQYF
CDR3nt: TGTGCCAGCAGCTTAGCCATCCTCTCTGGGAGTTTCTCCTACGAGCAGTACTTC

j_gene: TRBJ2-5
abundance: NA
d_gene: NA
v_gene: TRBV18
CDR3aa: CASSPTGKETQYF
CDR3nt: TGTGCCAGCTCACCAACCGGGAAAGAGACCCAGTACTTC

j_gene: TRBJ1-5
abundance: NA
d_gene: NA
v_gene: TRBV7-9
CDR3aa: CASSPSAGSPKPQHF
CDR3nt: TGTGCCAGCAGCCCCAGTGCGGGTTCCCCGAAGCCCCAGCATTTT

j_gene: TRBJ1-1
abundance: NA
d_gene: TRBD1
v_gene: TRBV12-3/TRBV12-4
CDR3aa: CASSRTGNVFF
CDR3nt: TGTGCCAGCAGTCGGACAGGGAACGTTTTCTTT

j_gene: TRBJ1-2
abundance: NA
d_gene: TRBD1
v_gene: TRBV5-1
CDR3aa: CASSGGQIYGYTF
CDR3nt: TGCGCCAGCAGCGGGGGACAGATCTATGGCTACACCTTC

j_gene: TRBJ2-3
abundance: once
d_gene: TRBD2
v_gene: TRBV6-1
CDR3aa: CASSELAGGPDTQYF
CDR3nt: TGTGCCAGCAGTGAACTAGCGGGAGGGCCAGATACGCAGTATTTT

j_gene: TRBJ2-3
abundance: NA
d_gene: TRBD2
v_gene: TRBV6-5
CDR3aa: CASRGGSPTDTQYF
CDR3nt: TGTGCCAGCAGGGGCGGGAGCCCAACAGATACGCAGTATTTT

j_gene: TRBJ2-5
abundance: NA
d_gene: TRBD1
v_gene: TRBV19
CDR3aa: CASSGDRQETQYF
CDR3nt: TGTGCCAGTAGTGGGGACAGACAAGAGACCCAGTACTTC

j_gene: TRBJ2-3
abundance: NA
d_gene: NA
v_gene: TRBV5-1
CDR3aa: CASSFGGVSTDTQYF
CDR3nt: TGCGCCAGCAGCTTTGGTGGAGTGAGCACAGATACGCAGTATTTT

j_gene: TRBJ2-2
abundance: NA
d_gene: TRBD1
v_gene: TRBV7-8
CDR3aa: CASSLAGQGAFGELFF
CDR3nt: TGTGCCAGCAGCTTAGCGGGACAGGGGGCTTTCGGGGAGCTGTTTTTT

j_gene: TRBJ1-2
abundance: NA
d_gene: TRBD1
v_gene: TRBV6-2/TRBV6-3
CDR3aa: CASSPTGEYGYTF
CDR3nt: TGTGCCAGCAGCCCTACAGGGGAGTATGGCTACACCTTC

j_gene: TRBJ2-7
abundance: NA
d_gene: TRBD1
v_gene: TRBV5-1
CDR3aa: CASSYGTGTRSEQYF
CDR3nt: TGCGCCAGCAGCTATGGGACAGGGACGAGGAGCGAGCAGTACTTC